This T cell receptor (beta chain) is from a study of T cells in Graves' hyperthyroidism and ophthalmopathy. V gave up 6 bases and J gave up 2 bases, with 11 bases separating them. The CDR3 has 13 residues. CDR1 and CDR2 from the germline V gene are LGHNT and FRNRAP. TCR beta CDR3 region amplification was performed from RNA transcripts. Carried out on the TCR CDR3, a first-round RT-PCR used the HTBI primer set. MiXCR, applied by TCRdb to the multiplex PCR reads, yields one record per CDR3 protein. The table has 280,000 or so distinct CDR3 sequences, less than 30% seen once. This clonotype was seen at least ten times. Patients aged 18 to 65 had newly diagnosed hyperthyroidism that had lasted under 2 months.

The sample taken for sequencing was blood. The chain links TRBV12-5 to TRBJ2-7; D possibly corresponds to TRBD1 (5 bases). This receptor was obtained from a man in his forties or fifties with Graves' hyperthyroidism that later progressed to Graves' ophthalmopathy. CDR3 sequence (DNA): TGTGCTAGTGGGCCCGACAGTACCTACGAGCAGTACTTC. Translation: CASGPDSTYEQYF.